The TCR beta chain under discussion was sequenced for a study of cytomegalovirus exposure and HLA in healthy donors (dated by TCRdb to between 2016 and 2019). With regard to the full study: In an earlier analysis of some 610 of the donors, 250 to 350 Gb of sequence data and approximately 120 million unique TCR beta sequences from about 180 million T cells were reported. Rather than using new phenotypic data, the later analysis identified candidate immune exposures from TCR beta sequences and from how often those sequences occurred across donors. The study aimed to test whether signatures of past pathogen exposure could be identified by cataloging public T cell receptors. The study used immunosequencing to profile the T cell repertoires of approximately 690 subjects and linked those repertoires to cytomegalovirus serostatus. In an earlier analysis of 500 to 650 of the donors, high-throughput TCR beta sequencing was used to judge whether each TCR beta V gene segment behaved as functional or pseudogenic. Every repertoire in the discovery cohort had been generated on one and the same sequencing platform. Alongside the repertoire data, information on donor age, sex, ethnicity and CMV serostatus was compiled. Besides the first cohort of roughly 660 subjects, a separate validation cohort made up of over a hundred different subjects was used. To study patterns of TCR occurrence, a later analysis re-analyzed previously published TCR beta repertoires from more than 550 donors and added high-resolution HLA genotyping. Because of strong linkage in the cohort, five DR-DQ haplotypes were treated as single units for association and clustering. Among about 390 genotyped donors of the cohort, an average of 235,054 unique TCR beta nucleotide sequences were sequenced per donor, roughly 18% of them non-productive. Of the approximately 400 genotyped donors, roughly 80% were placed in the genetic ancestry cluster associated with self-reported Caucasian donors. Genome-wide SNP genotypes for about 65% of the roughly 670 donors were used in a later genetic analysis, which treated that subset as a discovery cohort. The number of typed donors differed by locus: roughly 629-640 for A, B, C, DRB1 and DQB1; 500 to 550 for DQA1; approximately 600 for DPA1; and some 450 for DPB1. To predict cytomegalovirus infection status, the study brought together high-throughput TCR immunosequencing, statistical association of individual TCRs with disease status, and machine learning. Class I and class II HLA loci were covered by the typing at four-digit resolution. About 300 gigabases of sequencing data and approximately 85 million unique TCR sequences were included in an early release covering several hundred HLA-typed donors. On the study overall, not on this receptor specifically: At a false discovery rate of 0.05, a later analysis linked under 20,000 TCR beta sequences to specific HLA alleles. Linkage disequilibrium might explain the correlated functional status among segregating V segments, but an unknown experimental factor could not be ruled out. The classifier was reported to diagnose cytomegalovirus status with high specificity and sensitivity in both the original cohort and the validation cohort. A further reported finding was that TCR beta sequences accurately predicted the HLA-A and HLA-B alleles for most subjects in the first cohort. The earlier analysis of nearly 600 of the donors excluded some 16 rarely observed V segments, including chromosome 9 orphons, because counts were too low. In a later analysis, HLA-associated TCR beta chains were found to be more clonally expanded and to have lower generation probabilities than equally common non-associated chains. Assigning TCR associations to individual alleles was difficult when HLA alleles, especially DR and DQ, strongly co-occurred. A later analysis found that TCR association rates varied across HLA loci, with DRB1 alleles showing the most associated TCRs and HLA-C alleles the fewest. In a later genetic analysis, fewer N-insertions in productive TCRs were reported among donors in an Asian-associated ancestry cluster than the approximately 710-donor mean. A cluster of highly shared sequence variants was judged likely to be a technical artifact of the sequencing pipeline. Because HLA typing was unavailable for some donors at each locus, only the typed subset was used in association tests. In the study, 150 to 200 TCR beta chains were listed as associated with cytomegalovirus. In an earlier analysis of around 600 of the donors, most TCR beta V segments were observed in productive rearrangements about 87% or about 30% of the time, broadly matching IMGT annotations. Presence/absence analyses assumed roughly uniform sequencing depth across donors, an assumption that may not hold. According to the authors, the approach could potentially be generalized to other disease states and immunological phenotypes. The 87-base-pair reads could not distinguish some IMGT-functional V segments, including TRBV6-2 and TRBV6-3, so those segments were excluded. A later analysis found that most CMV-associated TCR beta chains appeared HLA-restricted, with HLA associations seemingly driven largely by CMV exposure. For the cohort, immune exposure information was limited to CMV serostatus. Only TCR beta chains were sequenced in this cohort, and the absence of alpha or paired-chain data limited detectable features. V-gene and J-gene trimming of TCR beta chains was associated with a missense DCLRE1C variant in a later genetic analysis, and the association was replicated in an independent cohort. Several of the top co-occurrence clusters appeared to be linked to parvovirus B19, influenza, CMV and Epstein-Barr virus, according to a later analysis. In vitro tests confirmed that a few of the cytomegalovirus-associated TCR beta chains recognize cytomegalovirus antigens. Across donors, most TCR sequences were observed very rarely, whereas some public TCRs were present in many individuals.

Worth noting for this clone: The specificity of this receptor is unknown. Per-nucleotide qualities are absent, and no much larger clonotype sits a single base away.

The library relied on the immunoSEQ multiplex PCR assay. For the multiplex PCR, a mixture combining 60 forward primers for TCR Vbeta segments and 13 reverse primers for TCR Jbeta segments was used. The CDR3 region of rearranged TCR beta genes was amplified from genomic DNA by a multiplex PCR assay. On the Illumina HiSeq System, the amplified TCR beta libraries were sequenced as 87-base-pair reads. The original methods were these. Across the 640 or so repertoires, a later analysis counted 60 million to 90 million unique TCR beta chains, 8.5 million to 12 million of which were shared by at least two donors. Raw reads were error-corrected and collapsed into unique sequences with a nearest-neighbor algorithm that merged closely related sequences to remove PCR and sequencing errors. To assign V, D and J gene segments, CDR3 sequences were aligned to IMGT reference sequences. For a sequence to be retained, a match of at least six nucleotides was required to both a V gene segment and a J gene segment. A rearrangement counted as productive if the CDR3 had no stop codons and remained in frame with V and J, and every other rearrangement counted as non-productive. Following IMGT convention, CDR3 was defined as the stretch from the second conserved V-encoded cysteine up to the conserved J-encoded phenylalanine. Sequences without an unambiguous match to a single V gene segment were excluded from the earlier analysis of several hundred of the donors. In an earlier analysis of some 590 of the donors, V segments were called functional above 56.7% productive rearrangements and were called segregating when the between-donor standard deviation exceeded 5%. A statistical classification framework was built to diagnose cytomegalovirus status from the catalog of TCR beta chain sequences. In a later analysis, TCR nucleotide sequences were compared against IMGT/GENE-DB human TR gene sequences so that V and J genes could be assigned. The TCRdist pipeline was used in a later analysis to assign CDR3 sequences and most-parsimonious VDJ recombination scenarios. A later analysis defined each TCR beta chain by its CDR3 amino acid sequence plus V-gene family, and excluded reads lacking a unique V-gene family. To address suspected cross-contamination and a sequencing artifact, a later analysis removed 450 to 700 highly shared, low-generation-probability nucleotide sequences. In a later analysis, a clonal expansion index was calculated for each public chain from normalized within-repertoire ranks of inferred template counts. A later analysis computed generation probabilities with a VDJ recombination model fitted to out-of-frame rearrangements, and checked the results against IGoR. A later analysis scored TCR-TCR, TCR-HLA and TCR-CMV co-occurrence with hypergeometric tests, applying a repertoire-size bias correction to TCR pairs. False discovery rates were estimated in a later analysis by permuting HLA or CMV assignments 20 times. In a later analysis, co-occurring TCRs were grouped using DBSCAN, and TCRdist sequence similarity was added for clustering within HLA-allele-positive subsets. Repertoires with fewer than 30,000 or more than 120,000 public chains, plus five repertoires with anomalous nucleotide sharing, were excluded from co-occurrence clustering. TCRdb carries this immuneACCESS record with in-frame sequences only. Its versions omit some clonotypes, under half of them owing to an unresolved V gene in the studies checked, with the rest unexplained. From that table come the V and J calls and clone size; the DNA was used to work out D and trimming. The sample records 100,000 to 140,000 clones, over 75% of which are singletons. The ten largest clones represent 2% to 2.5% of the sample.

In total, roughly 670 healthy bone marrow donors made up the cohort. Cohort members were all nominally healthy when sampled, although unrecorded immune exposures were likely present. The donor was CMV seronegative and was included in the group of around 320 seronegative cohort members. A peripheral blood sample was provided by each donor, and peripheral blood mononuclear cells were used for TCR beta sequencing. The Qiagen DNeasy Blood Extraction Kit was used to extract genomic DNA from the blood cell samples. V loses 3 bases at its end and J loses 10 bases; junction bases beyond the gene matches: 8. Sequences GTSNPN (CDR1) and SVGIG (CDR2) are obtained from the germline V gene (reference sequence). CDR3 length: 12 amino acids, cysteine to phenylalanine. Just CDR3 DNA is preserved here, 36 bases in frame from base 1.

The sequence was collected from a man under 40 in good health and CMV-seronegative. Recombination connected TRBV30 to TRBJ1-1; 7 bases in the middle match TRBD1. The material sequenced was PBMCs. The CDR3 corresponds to CAWSPQGGRAFF. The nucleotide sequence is TGTGCCTGGAGCCCGCAAGGGGGCAGAGCTTTCTTT.